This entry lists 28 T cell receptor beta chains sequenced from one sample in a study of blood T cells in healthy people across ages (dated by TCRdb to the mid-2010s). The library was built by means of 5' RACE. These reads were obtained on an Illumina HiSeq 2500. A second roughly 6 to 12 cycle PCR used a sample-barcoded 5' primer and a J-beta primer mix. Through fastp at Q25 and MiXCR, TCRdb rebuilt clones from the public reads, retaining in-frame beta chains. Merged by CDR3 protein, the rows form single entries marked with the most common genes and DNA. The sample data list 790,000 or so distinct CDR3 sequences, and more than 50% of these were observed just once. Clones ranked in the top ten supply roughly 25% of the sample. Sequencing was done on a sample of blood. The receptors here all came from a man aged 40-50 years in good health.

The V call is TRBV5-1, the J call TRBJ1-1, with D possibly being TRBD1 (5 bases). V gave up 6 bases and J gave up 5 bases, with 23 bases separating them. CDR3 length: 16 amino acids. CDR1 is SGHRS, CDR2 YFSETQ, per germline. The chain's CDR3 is CASNRVEGSFITEAFF. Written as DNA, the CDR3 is TGCGCCAGCAACCGGGTAGAGGGGTCCTTTATAACTGAAGCTTTCTTT.

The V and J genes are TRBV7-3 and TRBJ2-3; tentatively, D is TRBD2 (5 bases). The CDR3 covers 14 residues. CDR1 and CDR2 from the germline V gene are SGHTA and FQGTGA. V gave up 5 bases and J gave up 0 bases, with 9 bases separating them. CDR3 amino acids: CASSRRTSTDTQYF. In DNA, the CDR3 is TGTGCCAGCAGCCGAAGGACTAGCACAGATACGCAGTATTTT.

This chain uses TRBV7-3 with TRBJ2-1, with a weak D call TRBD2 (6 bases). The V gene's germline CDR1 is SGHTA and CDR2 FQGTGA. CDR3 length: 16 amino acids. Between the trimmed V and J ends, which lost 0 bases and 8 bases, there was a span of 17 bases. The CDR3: CASSLTRELAGDEQFF. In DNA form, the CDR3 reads TGTGCCAGCAGCTTAACGAGGGAACTAGCTGGGGATGAGCAGTTCTTC.

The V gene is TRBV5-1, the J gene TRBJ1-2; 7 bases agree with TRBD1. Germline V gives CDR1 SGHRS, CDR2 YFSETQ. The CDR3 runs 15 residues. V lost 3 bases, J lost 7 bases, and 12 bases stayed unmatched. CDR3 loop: CASSSLTTGNGGYTF. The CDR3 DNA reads TGCGCCAGCAGCTCCCTAACGACAGGGAATGGTGGCTACACCTTC.

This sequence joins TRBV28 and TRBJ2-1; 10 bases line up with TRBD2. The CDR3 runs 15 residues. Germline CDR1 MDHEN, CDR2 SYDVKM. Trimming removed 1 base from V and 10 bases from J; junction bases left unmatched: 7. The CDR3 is CASSLSSGRAGEQFF. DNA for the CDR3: TGTGCCAGCAGTTTATCCAGCGGGAGGGCAGGGGAGCAGTTCTTC.

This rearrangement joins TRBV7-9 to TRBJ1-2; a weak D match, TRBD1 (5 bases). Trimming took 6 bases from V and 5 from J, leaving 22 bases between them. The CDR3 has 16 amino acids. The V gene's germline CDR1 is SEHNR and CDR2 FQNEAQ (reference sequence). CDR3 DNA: TGTGCCAGCAGTCAGACCCGGCGCAGGGCGTTATATGGCTACACCTTC. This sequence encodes CASSQTRRRALYGYTF.

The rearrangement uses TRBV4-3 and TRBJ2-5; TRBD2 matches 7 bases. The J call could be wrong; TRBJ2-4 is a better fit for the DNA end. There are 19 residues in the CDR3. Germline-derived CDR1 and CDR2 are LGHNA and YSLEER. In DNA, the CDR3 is TGCGCCAGCAGCCAAGACTTGCCCCGGACTAGAACAGCAAAAAACATTCAGTACTTC. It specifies CASSQDLPRTRTAKNIQYF.

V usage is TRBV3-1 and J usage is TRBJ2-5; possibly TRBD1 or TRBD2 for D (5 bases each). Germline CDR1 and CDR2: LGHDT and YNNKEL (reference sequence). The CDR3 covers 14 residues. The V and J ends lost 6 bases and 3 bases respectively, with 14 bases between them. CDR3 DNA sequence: TGTGCCAGCAGTGTTCCAGGGCGGGAAGAGACCCAGTACTTC. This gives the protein CASSVPGREETQYF.

CDR3 bases: TGCGCCAGCAGCCAAGAAGGACTAGCGTCACAAGAGACCCAGTACTTC. This codes for CASSQEGLASQETQYF. The chain employs TRBV4-1 and TRBJ2-5; 9 bases agree with TRBD2. Trimming removed 0 bases from V and 2 bases from J; junction bases left unmatched: 4. This CDR3 contains 16 residues. CDR1 is MGHRA, CDR2 YSYEKL, per germline.

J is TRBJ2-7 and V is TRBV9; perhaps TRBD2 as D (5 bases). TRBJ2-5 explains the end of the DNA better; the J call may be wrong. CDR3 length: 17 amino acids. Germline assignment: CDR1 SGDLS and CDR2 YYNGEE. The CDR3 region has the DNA TGTGCCAGCAGCGTAGCTATTGGGGAGTTGGGTGGCGAGACCCAGTACTTC. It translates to CASSVAIGELGGETQYF.

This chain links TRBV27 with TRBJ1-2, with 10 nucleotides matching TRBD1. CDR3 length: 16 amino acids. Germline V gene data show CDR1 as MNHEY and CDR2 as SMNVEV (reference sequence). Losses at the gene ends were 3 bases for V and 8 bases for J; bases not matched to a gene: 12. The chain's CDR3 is CASSFSGTGALVGYTF. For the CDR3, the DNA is TGTGCCAGCAGTTTTTCCGGGACAGGGGCCCTCGTGGGCTACACCTTC.

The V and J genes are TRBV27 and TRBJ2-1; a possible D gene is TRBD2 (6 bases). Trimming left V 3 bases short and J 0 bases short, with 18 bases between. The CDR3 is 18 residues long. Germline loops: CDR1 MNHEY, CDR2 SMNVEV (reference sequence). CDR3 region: CASSFGLALRSSYNEQFF. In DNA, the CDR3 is TGTGCCAGCAGTTTCGGGCTAGCGCTAAGGAGCTCCTACAATGAGCAGTTCTTC.

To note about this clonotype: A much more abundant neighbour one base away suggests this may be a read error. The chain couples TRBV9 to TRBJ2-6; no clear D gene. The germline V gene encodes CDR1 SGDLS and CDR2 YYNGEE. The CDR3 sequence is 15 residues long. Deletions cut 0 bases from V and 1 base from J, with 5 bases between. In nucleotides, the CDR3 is TGTGCCAGCAGCGTAGAATGGTCTGGGGCCAACGTCCTGACTTTC. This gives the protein CASSVEWSGANVLTF.

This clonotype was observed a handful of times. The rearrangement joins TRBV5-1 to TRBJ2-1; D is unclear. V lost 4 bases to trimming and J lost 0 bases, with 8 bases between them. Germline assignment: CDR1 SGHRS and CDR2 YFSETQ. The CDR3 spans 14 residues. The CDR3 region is CASSDQSSYNEQFF. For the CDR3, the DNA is TGCGCCAGCAGCGACCAGAGCTCCTACAATGAGCAGTTCTTC.

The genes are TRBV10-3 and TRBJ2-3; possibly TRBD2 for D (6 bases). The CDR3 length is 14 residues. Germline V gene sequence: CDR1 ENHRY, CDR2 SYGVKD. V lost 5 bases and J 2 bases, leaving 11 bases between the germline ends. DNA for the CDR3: TGTGCCATCAGTACGGGGGTTGACACAGATACGCAGTATTTT. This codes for CAISTGVDTDTQYF.

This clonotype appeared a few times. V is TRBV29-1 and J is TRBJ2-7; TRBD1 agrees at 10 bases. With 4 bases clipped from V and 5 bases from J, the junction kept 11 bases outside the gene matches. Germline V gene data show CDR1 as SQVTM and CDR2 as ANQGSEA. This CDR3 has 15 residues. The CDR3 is CSVAPDRGKGNEQYF. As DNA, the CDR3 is TGCAGCGTTGCTCCGGACAGGGGGAAAGGGAACGAGCAGTACTTC.

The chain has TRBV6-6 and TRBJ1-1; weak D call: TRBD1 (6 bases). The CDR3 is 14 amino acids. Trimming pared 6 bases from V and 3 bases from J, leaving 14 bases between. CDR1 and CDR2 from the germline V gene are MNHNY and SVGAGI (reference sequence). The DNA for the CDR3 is TGTGCCAGCAGAGGGCAAAGGGGGGACACTGAAGCTTTCTTT. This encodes CASRGQRGDTEAFF.

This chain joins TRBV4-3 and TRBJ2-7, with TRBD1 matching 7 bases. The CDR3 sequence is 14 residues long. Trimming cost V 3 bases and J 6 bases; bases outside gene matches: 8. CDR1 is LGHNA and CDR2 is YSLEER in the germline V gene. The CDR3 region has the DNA TGCGCCAGCAGCCATAGACAGGGATACTCCGAGCAGTACTTC. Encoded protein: CASSHRQGYSEQYF.

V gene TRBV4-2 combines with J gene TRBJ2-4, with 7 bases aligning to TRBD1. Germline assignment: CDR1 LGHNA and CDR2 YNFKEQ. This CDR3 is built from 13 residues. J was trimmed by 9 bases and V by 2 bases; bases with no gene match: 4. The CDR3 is CASSQRDSTIQYF. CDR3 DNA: TGTGCCAGCAGCCAAAGGGACAGCACCATTCAGTACTTC.

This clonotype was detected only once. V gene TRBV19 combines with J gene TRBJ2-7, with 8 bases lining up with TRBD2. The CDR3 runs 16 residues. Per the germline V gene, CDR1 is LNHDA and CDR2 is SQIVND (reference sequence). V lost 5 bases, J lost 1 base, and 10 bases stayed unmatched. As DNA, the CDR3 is TGTGCCAGTAGTGTGGCGACTAGCGTGACATCCTACGAGCAGTACTTC. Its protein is CASSVATSVTSYEQYF. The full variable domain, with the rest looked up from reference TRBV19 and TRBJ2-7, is DGGITQSPKYLFRKEGQNVTLSCEQNLNHDAMYWYRQDPGQGLRLIYYSQIVNDFQKGDIAEGYSVSREKKESFPLTVTSAQKNPTAFYLCASSVATSVTSYEQYFGPGTRLTVT.

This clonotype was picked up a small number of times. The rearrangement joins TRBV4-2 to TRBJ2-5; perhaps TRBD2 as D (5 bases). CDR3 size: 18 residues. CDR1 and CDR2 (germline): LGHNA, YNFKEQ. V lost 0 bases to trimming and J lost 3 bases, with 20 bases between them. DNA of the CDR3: TGTGCCAGCAGCCAAGATGGTTTTTCTCGGGGTCGGGAAGAGACCCAGTACTTC. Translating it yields CASSQDGFSRGREETQYF.

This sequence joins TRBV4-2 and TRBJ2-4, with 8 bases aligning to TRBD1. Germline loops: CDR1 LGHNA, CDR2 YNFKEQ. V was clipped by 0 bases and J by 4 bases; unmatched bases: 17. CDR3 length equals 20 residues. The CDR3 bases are TGTGCCAGCAGCCAAGATCAGGGCAGGGGGCCGCTGGGCCCGAAAAACATTCAGTACTTC. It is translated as CASSQDQGRGPLGPKNIQYF.

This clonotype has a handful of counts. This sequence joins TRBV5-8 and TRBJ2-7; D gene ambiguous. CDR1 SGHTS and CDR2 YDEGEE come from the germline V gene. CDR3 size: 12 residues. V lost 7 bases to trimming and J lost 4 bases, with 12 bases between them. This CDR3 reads CASATARYEQYF. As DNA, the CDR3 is TGTGCCAGCGCCACGGCCAGATACGAGCAGTACTTC.

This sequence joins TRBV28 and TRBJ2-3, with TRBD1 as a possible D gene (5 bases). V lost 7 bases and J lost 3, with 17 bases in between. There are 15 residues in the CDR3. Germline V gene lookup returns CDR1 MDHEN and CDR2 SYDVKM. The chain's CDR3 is CASITRQGGTDTQYF. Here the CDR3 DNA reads TGTGCCAGCATCACCCGGCAGGGTGGGACAGATACGCAGTATTTT.

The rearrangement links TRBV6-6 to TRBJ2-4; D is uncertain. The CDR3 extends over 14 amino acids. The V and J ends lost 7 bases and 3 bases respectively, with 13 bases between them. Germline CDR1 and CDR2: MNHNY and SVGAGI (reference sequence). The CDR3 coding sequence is TGTGCCAGCATTCCCGACAACAACAAAAACATTCAGTACTTC. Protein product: CASIPDNNKNIQYF.

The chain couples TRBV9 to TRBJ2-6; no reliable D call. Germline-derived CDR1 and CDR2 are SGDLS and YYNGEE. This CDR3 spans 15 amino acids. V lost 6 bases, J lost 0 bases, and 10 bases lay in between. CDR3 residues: CASTPGSSGANVLTF. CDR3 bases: TGTGCCAGCACCCCAGGTTCCTCTGGGGCCAACGTCCTGACTTTC.

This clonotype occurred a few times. CDR3 region: CASSWDRGVYNEQFF. CDR3 sequence (DNA): TGTGCCAGCAGTTGGGACCGGGGGGTCTACAATGAGCAGTTCTTC. This chain joins TRBV12-3 or TRBV12-4 and TRBJ2-1, with 7 bases aligning to TRBD2. V lost 4 bases and J lost 3; bases outside the gene matches: 6. The CDR3 is made up of 15 amino acids.

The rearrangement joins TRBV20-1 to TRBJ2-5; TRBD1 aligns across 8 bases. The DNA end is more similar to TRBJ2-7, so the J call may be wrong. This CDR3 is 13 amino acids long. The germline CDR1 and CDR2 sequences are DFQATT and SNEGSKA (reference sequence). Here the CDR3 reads CSATGTGPGEQYF. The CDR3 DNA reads TGCAGTGCTACCGGGACAGGACCTGGCGAGCAGTACTTC.